Described below is a single T cell receptor beta chain sequence and its context. Its cognate antigen is unknown. Profiling relied on immunoSEQ multiplex PCR, and the TCRdb table lists in-frame clones only, not all of them. Of almost 9,500 clones in the sample, roughly 63% were seen once. The data are from a study of radiation and T cells in renal cell carcinoma. The CDR3 extends over 15 amino acids. The germline V gene has CDR1 SGHTA and CDR2 FQGNSA. The V and J ends lost 2 bases and 1 base, in that order; junction bases with no gene match: 4. This sample's treatment: 15 Gy SBRT to primary tumor, nephrectomy 4 weeks later. Nephrectomy followed 15 Gy stereotactic body radiation by 4 weeks. Points from the study as a whole: From baseline, blood top tumor clonotypes peaked at 2 weeks post-radiation. Compared with controls, irradiated tumors showed greater TCR clonality.

Sample: tumor tissue, taken from a patient whose treatment included radiotherapy and nephrectomy. This TCR was recovered from a woman between 50 and 59 years old with renal cell carcinoma. The chain couples TRBV7-2 to TRBJ2-5, with 7 bases identical to TRBD2. CDR3 DNA: TGTGCCAGCAGCTTATGGGGCGGGGGCCAAGAGACCCAGTACTTC. Protein: CASSLWGGGQETQYF.